Following are 16 T cell receptor beta chains from one sample sequenced in a study of blood T cell repertoires in COVID-19. Generated by immunoSEQ multiplex PCR, the TCRdb table keeps only in-frame clones and is missing some. The sample lists around 35,000 clones; 90% to 95% were seen once. The source material was peripheral blood. The origin of the receptors is a human donor in a cohort sampled during active COVID-19.

The chain combines TRBV27 with TRBJ2-1; no definite D call. Trimming removed 0 bases at V and 8 bases at J, with 8 bases between. Germline V gene data show CDR1 as MNHEY and CDR2 as SMNVEV (reference sequence). This CDR3 spans 13 amino acids. CDR3 coding DNA: TGTGCCAGCAGTTTATCGAGAAGCTATGAGCAGTTCTTC. Amino acids: CASSLSRSYEQFF.

This chain joins TRBV19 and TRBJ1-2, with D possibly TRBD1 on 5 matching bases. V was cut by 9 bases and J by 8 bases, with 22 bases left in between. The CDR3 is made up of 14 amino acids. Germline CDR1 is LNHDA and CDR2 is SQIVND (reference sequence). CDR3 amino acids: CASSNSTAFTGYTF. The DNA for the CDR3 is TGTGCCAGCTCCAACTCGACAGCGTTCACAGGCTACACCTTC.

The J gene is TRBJ1-4, the V gene TRBV3-1 (or the pseudogene TRBV3-2); tentative D call: TRBD1 (5 bases). CDR3 length: 15 amino acids. V was clipped by 1 base and J by 10 bases, with 16 bases between them. Per germline, CDR1 LGHDT and CDR2 YNNKEL (reference sequence). The CDR3 DNA follows: TGTGCCAGCAGCCAAGCAGGCGGGGGGGAAGGAAAACTGTTTTTT. This translates into CASSQAGGGEGKLFF.

This rearrangement joins TRBV7-9 to TRBJ1-1; TRBD1 matches at 9 bases. Germline CDR1 and CDR2: SEHNR and FQNEAQ (reference sequence). V was pared by 5 bases and J by 3 bases, with 4 bases of the junction left unmatched. The CDR3 length is 14 residues. The CDR3 nucleotides read TGTGCCAGCAGCCCGGGACAGGGATACACTGAAGCTTTCTTT. Residues: CASSPGQGYTEAFF.

Concerning this clone: At the DNA level, this CDR3 is encoded by other sequences in the same sample as well. The rearrangement uses TRBV6-5 and TRBJ1-5; D is possibly TRBD1 (5 bases). Germline CDR1 reads MNHEY; CDR2 reads SVGAGI. V dropped 2 bases and J dropped 7 bases, with 12 bases sitting between them. The CDR3 extends over 14 amino acids. CDR3 region: CASSYTGQGQPQHF. CDR3 sequence (DNA): TGTGCCAGCAGTTACACAGGCCAGGGACAGCCCCAGCATTTT.

The CDR3 here is CASSHPPSGNYEQYF. The CDR3 DNA reads TGTGCCAGCAGCCACCCACCTAGCGGGAACTACGAGCAGTACTTC. J is TRBJ2-7 and V is TRBV7-9, with 9 bases that match TRBD2. The V segment lost 5 bases and the J segment 3 bases; nucleotides outside the gene matches: 8. The CDR3 is 15 residues long. The germline gives CDR1 SEHNR, CDR2 FQNEAQ (reference sequence). The full variable domain, completed using reference TRBV7-9 and TRBJ2-7, is DTGVSQNPRHKITKRGQNVTFRCDPISEHNRLYWYRQTLGQGPEFLTYFQNEAQLEKSRLLSDRFSAERPKGSFSTLEIQRTEQGDSAMYLCASSHPPSGNYEQYFGPGTRLTVT.

The rearrangement links TRBV28 to TRBJ2-7; TRBD1 matches 10 bases. The germline V gene has CDR1 MDHEN and CDR2 SYDVKM. V lost 4 bases, J lost 7 bases, and 10 bases stayed unmatched. The CDR3 extends over 15 amino acids. Written as DNA, the CDR3 is TGTGCCAGCAGTTCGGCCGGGACAGGGGATCGGGAGCAGTACTTC. This sequence encodes CASSSAGTGDREQYF. The full variable domain, completed using reference TRBV28 and TRBJ2-7, is DVKVTQSSRYLVKRTGEKVFLECVQDMDHENMFWYRQDPGLGLRLIYFSYDVKMKEKGDIPEGYSVSREKKERFSLILESASTNQTSMYLCASSSAGTGDREQYFGPGTRLTVT.

The rearrangement joins TRBV5-5 to TRBJ1-2; D might be TRBD1 (6 bases). Per germline, CDR1 SGHKS and CDR2 YYEKEE (reference sequence). V was shortened by 2 bases and J by 5 bases, with 19 bases between the two germline ends. This CDR3 region has 16 residues. The chain's CDR3 is CASSLQGTEVDYGYTF. The CDR3 DNA sequence: TGTGCCAGCAGCTTACAGGGAACCGAGGTAGATTATGGCTACACCTTC.

The chain joins TRBV19 to TRBJ1-5; D gene unclear. The V end was cut by 3 bases, the J end by 15 bases, with 21 bases between. In germline, CDR1 is LNHDA, CDR2 SQIVND (reference sequence). This CDR3 spans 14 amino acids. CDR3 DNA: TGTGCCAGTAGTATTGAGGAGATATCAGCGAGTCGGCATTTT. Its protein product is CASSIEEISASRHF.

The rearrangement joins TRBV15 to TRBJ1-1; the D is unclear. The CDR3 loop spans 15 amino acids. V gave up 0 bases and J gave up 4 bases, with 12 bases separating them. CDR1 LNHNV and CDR2 YYDKDF come from the germline V gene (reference sequence). The CDR3 region has the DNA TGTGCCACCAGCAGAGATAGATCGGTGAGCACTGAAGCTTTCTTT. Translating it yields CATSRDRSVSTEAFF.

The chain carries TRBV18 and TRBJ1-3; a possible D gene is TRBD1 (6 bases). Trimming shortened V by 0 bases and J by 7 bases, and 13 bases separated the two germline ends. The CDR3 runs 15 residues. Germline V gene data show CDR1 as KGHSH and CDR2 as LQKENI. The CDR3 sequence: CASSPPGRGRNTIYF. The CDR3 region has the DNA TGTGCCAGCTCACCACCGGGCAGGGGAAGGAACACCATATATTTT. Together with reference TRBV18 and TRBJ1-3, the CDR3 gives the full variable domain: NAGVMQNPRHLVRRRGQEARLRCSPMKGHSHVYWYRQLPEEGLKFMVYLQKENIIDESGMPKERFSAEFPKEGPSILRIQQVVRGDSAAYFCASSPPGRGRNTIYFGEGSWLTVV.

This clone was observed a single time. This chain joins TRBV5-1 and TRBJ2-7, with D maybe TRBD2 (6 bases). The V gene lost 3 bases and the J gene lost 5 bases, with 6 bases spanning the gap. CDR3 length: 11 residues. The germline V gene encodes CDR1 SGHRS and CDR2 YFSETQ. DNA of the CDR3: TGCGCCAGCAGCTGGGAGGACGAGCAGTACTTC. It translates to CASSWEDEQYF.

This chain links TRBV5-1 with TRBJ1-4, with 9 bases aligning to TRBD1. Losses at the gene ends were 3 bases for V and 0 bases for J; bases not matched to a gene: 6. The CDR3 totals 17 residues. In germline, CDR1 is SGHRS, CDR2 YFSETQ. The CDR3: CASSSDRGIATNEKLFF. CDR3 DNA sequence: TGCGCCAGCAGCTCAGACAGGGGGATTGCAACTAATGAAAAACTGTTTTTT.

The rearrangement joins TRBV5-1 to TRBJ1-6; TRBD1 agrees at 9 bases. From germline, CDR1 is SGHRS and CDR2 YFSETQ. The J segment lost 7 bases and the V segment lost 4 bases, leaving 3 bases of the junction unmatched. There are 14 residues in the CDR3. CDR3 DNA: TGCGCCAGCAGCCCGGGACAGGGAAATTCACCCCTCCACTTT. Protein sequence: CASSPGQGNSPLHF.

The chain joins TRBV5-1 to TRBJ2-3, with a possible D match to TRBD2 (6 bases). Germline values: CDR1 SGHRS, CDR2 YFSETQ. Trimming stripped 7 bases from V and 0 bases from J, with 12 bases between. The CDR3 is made up of 14 amino acids. The CDR3 DNA follows: TGCGCCAGCTCCTTAGCGGCCAGCACAGATACGCAGTATTTT. This codes for CASSLAASTDTQYF. The full variable domain, completed using reference TRBV5-1 and TRBJ2-3, is KAGVTQTPRYLIKTRGQQVTLSCSPISGHRSVSWYQQTPGQGLQFLFEYFSETQRNKGNFPGRFSGRQFSNSRSEMNVSTLELGDSALYLCASSLAASTDTQYFGPGTRLTVL.

The V and J genes are TRBV2 and TRBJ1-1; weak D call: TRBD1 (5 bases). There are 14 residues in the CDR3. Germline V gives CDR1 SNHLY, CDR2 FYNNEI. Trimming left V 4 bases short and J 5 bases short, with 14 bases between. DNA of the CDR3: TGTGCCAGCAGTGTGGGGGGTAGAGGGACTGAAGCTTTCTTT. Translating gives CASSVGGRGTEAFF. The whole variable domain, filled in from reference TRBV2 and TRBJ1-1, reads EPEVTQTPSHQVTQMGQEVILRCVPISNHLYFYWYRQILGQKVEFLVSFYNNEISEKSEIFDDQFSVERPDGSNFTLKIRSTKLEDSAMYFCASSVGGRGTEAFFGQGTRLTVV.